This TCR beta chain was retrieved from a study of beta chain features in type 1 diabetes listed by TCRdb under 2018. About the full investigation: Mean age, gender distribution, total cell number and subset yield did not differ between patients and healthy donors. Across all samples, some 99 million sorted cells were examined, and cell number per subset correlated strongly with RNA yield. In the study, recently diagnosed type 1 diabetes patients and matched healthy donors were compared on the TCRB repertoires of their sorted circulating CD4+ T cell subsets. Whereas all 30 or so donors provided naive and central memory subsets, regulatory and stem cell-like memory subsets were isolated from just 8 patients and roughly eight healthy donors.

Study-level results and caveats: Because small numbers of individuals were included in the HLA sub-analyses, any influence of HLA type on TCRB rearrangement was left unresolved. Naive, central memory and regulatory TCRB repertoires appeared more similar among patients than among healthy donors. PCR might favor shorter templates, but patient and control samples were amplified and corrected together, so any skew would affect both groups equally. At VDJ recombination sites, patients with type 1 diabetes made fewer insertions and deleted more nucleotides, a pattern implying thymic rearrangement abnormalities. Because cDNA was sequenced instead of genomic DNA, highly expressing activated cells could be over-represented, though the groups showed no difference in activation or CD3 levels. In all four CD4+ subsets, TCRB CDR3 length was moderately but significantly shorter in type 1 diabetes patients.

Each donor gave one peripheral blood draw, averaging about 100 mL, which was collected into heparinised tubes. A BD FACSAria II was used to sort naive, central memory, regulatory and stem cell-like memory CD4+ T cells with a panel that included CD45RO, CCR7, CD25, CD127, CD95 and CD27. Purity was above 98% for every sorted population. Right away, PBMCs were isolated by Lymphoprep density gradient centrifugation and were stained directly, with no culture step. So that batch effects would be minimized, each experiment stained and sorted samples in pairs, pairing one healthy donor with one patient. Its CDR3 holds 15 amino acids, cysteine through phenylalanine. Kept here is only the CDR3 DNA, which spans 45 bases and is read in frame from base 1. V and J are truncated by 0 bases and 5 bases respectively, leaving an intervening sequence of 14 bases. For CDR1 and CDR2, the germline V gene lists SGDLS and YYNGEE.

Note on this clone: It has no known antigen specificity. The sample holds no much larger clone one base away, and base qualities are not on file.

The High Capacity cDNA Reverse Transcription Kit was used to reverse transcribe all of the isolated RNA, meaning that expressed TCRB transcripts were what got sequenced. Deep immunoSEQ sequencing was performed on naive, central memory and regulatory T cell samples, with an average of roughly 3.5 million total reads per sample. Sorted cells were lysed in RLT buffer and RNA was extracted with DNase-treated RNeasy Micro or Mini kits, depending on cell number. To prevent cross-contamination, every cell subset was processed on its own, while patient and healthy donor samples were processed together. TCRB sequences were amplified from cDNA with the immunoSEQ multiplex PCR, producing 87-bp fragments spanning the CDR3 region. Amplicons were sequenced on the Illumina HiSeq platform. Processing in the source paper ran as follows. PCR bias was computationally corrected using synthetic template baselines, reads within Hamming distance 2 were collapsed, and singletons that could not be merged were discarded. By aligning reads against IMGT, V, D and J genes, CDR3 length, and insertions or deletions at six rearrangement sites were assigned. Clonotype counts were normalized to sorted cell number within each subset before computing true diversity and Gini coefficients with the tcR R package. The overlap coefficient, calculated on TCRB nucleotide sequences, was used to measure repertoire sharing. Out-of-frame TCRB sequences from naive cells were analyzed as a proxy for the pre-selection repertoire. TCRdb took over this immuneACCESS table, retaining in-frame rearrangements with V and J assigned. Such tables are incomplete; in checked studies, under half of the missing clones stem from an unresolved V gene, and the remainder is unexplained. The V and J calls and the clone size are those of that table, but D and trimming were determined from the DNA. A total of about 230,000 clones appear in this sample, around 15% of them only once. The ten biggest clones cover 0.065% to 0.1% of the sample.

The rearranged chain carries TRBV9 and TRBJ1-1; the D gene cannot be resolved reliably. This clonotype was obtained from a man under 40 with type 1 diabetes. The sample was naive CD4+ T cells from blood. The cell subset or site label on this specimen signifies: true naive CD4+ T cells. The nucleotide sequence reads TGTGCCAGCAGCGTAGGGCAGGTTGGATGGACTGAAGCTTTCTTT. Its translation is CASSVGQVGWTEAFF.